The clone carrying this T cell receptor beta chain was seen only a few times. The target antigen is unknown. This specimen comes from a study of blood T cells in healthy people across ages. Overall study: About one barcoded beta molecule per two T cells was captured by template switching.

The germline gives CDR1 PRHDT, CDR2 FYEKMQ (reference sequence). V dropped 2 bases and J dropped 10; count of bases not matched to a gene: 8. The CDR3 is 14 residues long. For the second PCR, which ran for 7 to 11 cycles, a sample-barcoded 5' primer and a J-beta primer mix were used. TCRdb re-analysed the 5' RACE reads in MiXCR, keeping a single row per CDR3 protein. The data contain roughly 500,000 distinct CDR3 sequences, roughly 29% of them seen just once; the ten biggest clones take up about 18%. General study points: Possibly confounding the expanded clonotype changes was the fact that donor CMV status was unknown. From one million sequenced T cells, diversity estimates were lower bounds. Comparison with aged donors showed that long-lived donors had more naive CD4+ cells and higher diversity.

V usage is TRBV13 and J usage is TRBJ1-2; 9 nucleotides agree with TRBD1. The receptor was isolated from a woman between 70 and 85 years old in good health. The sequenced sample consisted of blood. The CDR3 DNA reads as TGTGCCAGCAGCTTACTTGGGACAGGGACCCCCTACACCTTC. Translating gives CASSLLGTGTPYTF.